What follows describes a single TCR beta chain. Its antigen is as yet unknown. These data are taken from a study of T-cell reconstitution after alpha-beta-depleted transplantation in children. Broader study findings: Most T-cell counts and diversity one year after the transplant came from T cells that were newly produced. In some patients, recipient T cells and intrathymic progenitors surviving conditioning explained high day-60 diversity.

Per germline, CDR1 SEHNR and CDR2 FQNEAQ (reference sequence). This CDR3 contains 14 residues. V gave up 1 base and J gave up 11 bases, with 17 bases separating them. Unique molecular identifiers featured in how the TCRbeta library was prepared. TCRdb re-analysed the PCR reads in MiXCR, keeping a single row per CDR3 protein. The repertoire holds a few hundred thousand distinct CDR3 sequences, with 13% as singletons. The clonotype was recovered from a male patient younger than 18 who had a stem cell transplant for acute myeloid leukemia, so the T cells may come from the graft donor. The chain carries TRBV7-9 and TRBJ1-1; D is undetermined. The starting material was PBMCs, mostly from graft donor cells, obtained 360 days after TCRalphabeta/CD19-depleted stem cell transplant. Written as DNA, the CDR3 is TGTGCCAGCAGCTTAGTTCTGAGTCCGCGGGTTGCTTTCTTT. Translating gives CASSLVLSPRVAFF.